The rows below give T cell receptor beta chains drawn from one sample of a study of T-cell memory formation after mild COVID-19. Via MiXCR, TCRdb re-called the 5' RACE reads, giving one row per CDR3 protein. The sample has roughly 350,000 distinct CDR3 sequences, more than 20% seen once. The sequenced sample consisted of PBMCs or a T cell subset sorted from them (not recorded which). These receptors all come from an adult woman who had mild COVID-19 (a few samples of this study predate the infection). Cell type and time point are not known. Each CDR3 is given with its conserved first and last residue. The D gene is left open where the match is weak. Size is omitted from some rows. Given values are once, few, many or a class for expanded clones.

14	-	-	TRBV3-1	TRBJ1-6	CASSLRGDNSPLHF	TGTGCCAGCAGCCTCAGGGGCGATAATTCACCCCTCCACTTT
13	-	-	TRBV6-5	TRBJ2-3	CASSYGYTDTQYF	TGTGCCAGCAGTTATGGGTACACAGATACGCAGTATTTT
14	-	-	TRBV4-1	TRBJ2-1	CASSSGRSLDEQFF	TGCGCCAGCAGTTCCGGACGCTCCCTTGATGAGCAGTTCTTC
16	few	-	TRBV12-3/TRBV12-4	TRBJ2-1	CASSPLGQGGYNEQFF	TGTGCCAGCAGTCCCCTCGGGCAGGGGGGGTACAATGAGCAGTTCTTC
13	few	-	TRBV11-2	TRBJ1-1	CASSTHRDTEAFF	TGTGCCAGCAGCACTCACAGGGACACTGAAGCTTTCTTT
12	few	-	TRBV14	TRBJ1-1	CASSQVNTEAFF	TGTGCCAGCAGCCAGGTGAACACTGAAGCTTTCTTT
15	-	TRBD2	TRBV5-1	TRBJ2-2	CASATSGGHTGELFF	TGCGCCAGCGCGACTAGCGGGGGCCACACCGGGGAGCTGTTTTTT
15	-	-	TRBV7-8	TRBJ1-4	CASTYRIATNEKLFF	TGTGCCAGCACCTATCGGATTGCAACTAATGAAAAACTGTTTTTT
13	few	TRBD2	TRBV6-1	TRBJ2-7	CASRLADGYEQYF	TGTGCCAGCAGACTAGCGGATGGGTACGAGCAGTACTTC
15	-	-	TRBV12-3/TRBV12-4	TRBJ2-1	CASRSTVRRTNEQFF	TGTGCCAGCAGATCTACTGTGAGGCGGACCAATGAGCAGTTCTTC
15	many	TRBD1	TRBV7-3	TRBJ2-2	CASSPRGGNTGELFF	TGTGCCAGCAGCCCTAGAGGGGGCAACACCGGGGAGCTGTTTTTT
14	few	-	TRBV5-1	TRBJ1-1	CASSLELRNTEAFF	TGCGCCAGCAGCTTGGAACTAAGGAACACTGAAGCTTTCTTT
15	-	-	TRBV12-3/TRBV12-4	TRBJ1-2	CASSPRGRGNYGYTF	TGTGCCAGCAGTCCCCGAGGCAGGGGCAACTATGGCTACACCTTC
14	-	-	TRBV6-5	TRBJ2-7	CASSYLDSTYEQYF	TGTGCCAGCAGTTACTTGGACAGCACCTACGAGCAGTACTTC
21	many	TRBD2	TRBV25-1	TRBJ2-3	CASSEGRTRGGLATSTDTQYF	TGTGCCAGCAGTGAGGGCCGGACTCGGGGAGGACTAGCGACAAGCACAGATACGCAGTATTTT
15	few	TRBD1	TRBV19	TRBJ2-3	CASSTGQGRTDTQYF	TGTGCCAGTAGTACGGGACAGGGGAGGACAGATACGCAGTATTTT
12	few	-	TRBV15	TRBJ1-4	CATSRDVEKLFF	TGTGCCACCAGCAGAGATGTCGAAAAACTGTTTTTT
14	-	-	TRBV5-1	TRBJ1-1	CASNSPLEAQEAFF	TGCGCCAGCAATTCCCCACTGGAGGCCCAAGAAGCTTTCTTT
14	many	-	TRBV20-1	TRBJ1-2	CSARYKGYDYGYTF	TGCAGTGCTAGATACAAGGGGTACGACTATGGCTACACCTTC
19	-	TRBD2	TRBV7-2	TRBJ2-6	CASSAITLLAGAGANVLTF	TGTGCCAGCAGCGCCATCACCCTTCTAGCGGGAGCTGGGGCCAACGTCCTGACTTTC
16	few	-	TRBV20-1	TRBJ1-3	CSARDLRRQVGNTIYF	TGCAGTGCTAGAGATCTCCGTAGGCAGGTGGGAAACACCATATATTTT
15	-	TRBD1	TRBV11-2	TRBJ2-4	CASRDYRGRINIQYF	TGTGCCAGCAGGGATTACAGGGGGCGGATTAACATTCAGTACTTC
17	few	TRBD1	TRBV4-1	TRBJ2-3	CASSQVRAGGVADTQYF	TGCGCCAGCAGCCAAGTCCGCGCAGGGGGCGTCGCAGATACGCAGTATTTT
14	many	TRBD2	TRBV9	TRBJ2-5	CASSLTSVQETQYF	TGTGCCAGCAGCCTTACTAGCGTTCAAGAGACCCAGTACTTC
15	few	TRBD2	TRBV7-9	TRBJ2-1	CASSPGLAAANEQFF	TGTGCCAGCAGCCCCGGACTAGCGGCCGCCAATGAGCAGTTCTTC
16	-	TRBD2	TRBV7-2	TRBJ2-3	CASSSWTSGRADTQYF	TGTGCCAGCAGCTCATGGACTAGCGGGAGAGCAGATACGCAGTATTTT
14	-	-	TRBV14	TRBJ2-7	CASSQDWGAGEQYF	TGTGCCAGCAGCCAAGACTGGGGGGCGGGGGAGCAGTACTTC
16	few	TRBD1	TRBV25-1	TRBJ2-7	CASRALLGTGTYEQYF	TGTGCCAGCAGGGCCCTTCTCGGGACAGGGACCTACGAGCAGTACTTC
15	-	-	TRBV24-1	TRBJ2-3	CATSDPAGATDTQYF	TGTGCCACCAGTGACCCCGCCGGTGCAACAGATACGCAGTATTTT
12	-	-	TRBV7-2	TRBJ2-2	CASSPAAWELFF	TGTGCCAGCAGCCCAGCCGCCTGGGAGCTGTTTTTT
15	few	-	TRBV15	TRBJ2-3	CATSRGGQGSDTQYF	TGTGCCACCAGCAGAGGGGGGCAGGGGTCAGATACGCAGTATTTT
13	-	-	TRBV3-1	TRBJ2-7	CASSHDLAGEQYF	TGTGCCAGCAGCCATGACTTGGCCGGCGAGCAGTACTTC
14	-	-	TRBV18	TRBJ2-5	CASSPFDLQETQYF	TGTGCCAGCTCACCATTTGATCTTCAAGAGACCCAGTACTTC
14	-	TRBD2	TRBV13	TRBJ2-1	CASGAGGTLNEQFF	TGTGCCAGCGGGGCGGGAGGAACCCTTAATGAGCAGTTCTTC
16	few	-	TRBV6-6	TRBJ2-5	CASSYGGGGAQETQYF	TGTGCCAGCAGTTACGGGGGGGGCGGGGCCCAAGAGACCCAGTACTTC
14	-	TRBD1	TRBV27	TRBJ1-5	CASSPGQEGQPQHF	TGTGCCAGCAGTCCCGGACAGGAAGGTCAGCCCCAGCATTTT
14	few	-	TRBV6-2/TRBV6-3	TRBJ2-2	CASSRLEYTGELFF	TGTGCCAGCAGTCGACTGGAGTACACCGGGGAGCTGTTTTTT
16	few	TRBD1	TRBV7-6	TRBJ1-1	CASSLIQGAWNTEAFF	TGTGCCAGCAGCCTCATACAGGGGGCTTGGAACACTGAAGCTTTCTTT
16	-	-	TRBV4-3	TRBJ1-2	CASSQDNSRGDYGYTF	TGCGCCAGCAGCCAAGATAATTCCAGGGGAGACTATGGCTACACCTTC
13	-	TRBD2	TRBV25-1	TRBJ2-2	CAHGSGIPGELFF	TGTGCCCACGGTAGCGGGATCCCCGGGGAGCTGTTTTTT
14	few	-	TRBV7-9	TRBJ2-1	CASSFGVEGNEQFF	TGTGCCAGCAGCTTTGGGGTCGAGGGGAATGAGCAGTTCTTC
12	few	-	TRBV15	TRBJ2-3	CATSTYGGTQYF	TGTGCCACCAGCACCTACGGTGGTACGCAGTATTTT